Following are 30 T cell receptor beta chains from one sample sequenced in a study of CD8+ T cells in alopecia areata listed by TCRdb under 2018. The method behind the library was the immunoSEQ multiplex PCR assay. To provide template for TCR sequencing, every sample had RNA extracted and reverse transcribed into cDNA. What TCRdb holds here is the immuneACCESS table cut down to in-frame rearrangements. Part of the clones is not present; checked against another copy, under half of the missing clones reflect an unresolved V gene, and the others are unexplained. The sample includes 110,000 to 150,000 clones, with about two thirds observed a single time. The ten largest clonotypes hold 30% to 45% of the sample. What was sequenced was CD8+ T cells sorted from blood. The receptors originated from a human donor in good health.

V gene TRBV9 combines with J gene TRBJ2-3, with 7 bases that match TRBD2. Trimming at V came to 3 bases and at J to 1 base, leaving 5 bases not matched to a gene. Germline CDR1 is SGDLS and CDR2 is YYNGEE. The CDR3 spans 15 residues. CDR3 sequence reads: CASSGGLAGTDTQYF. In DNA, the CDR3 is TGTGCCAGCAGCGGTGGTCTAGCGGGCACAGATACGCAGTATTTT.

The chain employs TRBV5-1 and TRBJ2-1; D possibly corresponds to TRBD1 (5 bases). Germline V CDR1 and CDR2: SGHRS, YFSETQ. The CDR3 is 14 residues long. V lost 5 bases, J lost 4 bases, and 13 bases lay in between. The CDR3 nucleotides read TGCGCCAGCAGGTCGTCCCAGGGTTACAATGAGCAGTTCTTC. Translated: CASRSSQGYNEQFF.

CDR3 residues: CASSFGRLTDTQYF. CDR3 in DNA: TGTGCCAGCAGCTTTGGACGTCTCACAGATACGCAGTATTTT. The V gene is TRBV13, the J gene TRBJ2-3; no reliable D call. Trimming shortened V by 3 bases and J by 2 bases, and 9 bases separated the two germline ends. Looked up from germline, CDR1 is PRHDT and CDR2 is FYEKMQ (reference sequence). This CDR3 region has 14 residues. Looking up the rest from reference TRBV13 and TRBJ2-3 gives the full variable domain: AAGVIQSPRHLIKEKRETATLKCYPIPRHDTVYWYQQGPGQDPQFLISFYEKMQSDKGSIPDRFSAQQFSDYHSELNMSSLELGDSALYFCASSFGRLTDTQYFGPGTRLTVL.

The rearrangement uses TRBV6-6 and TRBJ1-5, with 7 bases aligning to TRBD1. The J segment lost 4 bases and the V segment lost 4 bases, leaving 1 base of the junction unmatched. Per germline, CDR1 MNHNY and CDR2 SVGAGI (reference sequence). The CDR3 contains 13 residues. Written as DNA, the CDR3 is TGTGCCAGCAGTTCGACAGGGAATCAGCCCCAGCATTTT. Its translation: CASSSTGNQPQHF.

The rearrangement joins TRBV6-6 to TRBJ2-1; the match to TRBD1 covers 10 bases. Germline-derived CDR1 and CDR2 are MNHNY and SVGAGI (reference sequence). Germline trimming cut 2 bases from V and 8 bases from J; bases unmatched to any gene: 6. This CDR3 has 15 amino acids. CDR3 in amino acids: CASSYAGQGRDEQFF. The CDR3 bases are TGTGCCAGCAGTTACGCGGGACAGGGGCGGGATGAGCAGTTCTTC.

This clone turned up a few times. J is TRBJ2-4 and V is TRBV29-1, with 11 bases aligning to TRBD1. V lost 0 bases and J lost 0; bases outside the gene matches: 4. CDR1 is SQVTM, CDR2 ANQGSEA, per germline. This CDR3 is 17 amino acids long. The CDR3 loop is CSVEDLGQGVAKNIQYF. The CDR3 bases are TGCAGCGTTGAAGATCTGGGACAGGGGGTAGCCAAAAACATTCAGTACTTC.

The chain has TRBV2 and TRBJ2-2; D is undetermined. V was trimmed by 4 bases and J by 1 base, leaving 16 bases between them. Germline CDR1 SNHLY, CDR2 FYNNEI. The CDR3 totals 17 residues. The CDR3 here is CASSAPRRQLNTGELFF. As DNA, the CDR3 is TGTGCCAGCAGTGCTCCGCGACGGCAACTGAACACCGGGGAGCTGTTTTTT.

The genes are TRBV23-1 and TRBJ2-7; D might be TRBD2 (5 bases). TRBV23-1 is noted as an ORF with a role that remains uncertain. This CDR3 spans 14 amino acids. V was cut by 2 bases and J by 0 bases, with 8 bases left in between. The CDR3 is CASSQTGFSYEQYF. As DNA, the CDR3 is TGCGCCAGCAGTCAAACGGGGTTCTCCTACGAGCAGTACTTC.

The chain recombines TRBV5-1 with TRBJ1-1; unclear D gene. Germline V gene lookup returns CDR1 SGHRS and CDR2 YFSETQ. The CDR3 runs to 16 residues. The ends were cut back, 4 bases at V and 1 base at J, with 17 bases in the middle. CDR3 in amino acids: CASSLGSQLPNTEAFF. The CDR3 DNA follows: TGCGCCAGCAGCCTGGGGTCACAGTTACCGAACACTGAAGCTTTCTTT.

As concerns this clone: Compared with germline, one end of the junction differs, possibly owing to a read error. The gene calls are TRBV5-1 and TRBJ1-1; possible D gene TRBD1, 6 bases. Germline loops: CDR1 SGHRS, CDR2 YFSETQ. The CDR3 consists of 13 residues. The CDR3 here is CASSLTGNPEAFF. CDR3 sequence (DNA): TGCGCCAGCAGCTTGACAGGGAACCCTGAAGCTTTCTTT.

This rearrangement joins TRBV10-3 to TRBJ1-1, with a tentative D call TRBD1 (5 bases). The ends were cut back, 2 bases at V and 7 bases at J, with 8 bases in the middle. CDR3 length equals 12 residues. Germline CDR1 and CDR2: ENHRY and SYGVKD. The CDR3 is CAISERTIEAFF. For the CDR3, the DNA is TGTGCCATCAGTGAGCGGACAATTGAAGCTTTCTTT.

This clone was seen once. V gene TRBV5-6 combines with J gene TRBJ2-5; 10 bases line up with TRBD2. The CDR3 is 14 residues long. Germline loops: CDR1 SGHDT, CDR2 YYEEEE. V was clipped by 4 bases and J by 2 bases; unmatched bases: 2. In DNA, the CDR3 is TGTGCCAGCAGCCCGGGACTAGCGCAAGAGACCCAGTACTTC. Protein: CASSPGLAQETQYF. The whole variable domain, filled in from reference TRBV5-6 and TRBJ2-5, reads DAGVTQSPTHLIKTRGQQVTLRCSPKSGHDTVSWYQQALGQGPQFIFQYYEEEERQRGNFPDRFSGHQFPNYSSELNVNALLLGDSALYLCASSPGLAQETQYFGPGTRLLVL.

The V and J genes are TRBV27 and TRBJ1-1; D is unresolved. The CDR3 consists of 9 residues. Trimming pared 10 bases from V and 8 bases from J, leaving 8 bases between. CDR1 is MNHEY and CDR2 is SMNVEV in the germline V gene (reference sequence). This CDR3 is CATATEAFF. The CDR3 nucleotides are TGTGCCACCGCGACAGAAGCTTTCTTT.

This clone showed up just once. This rearrangement joins TRBV4-2 to TRBJ2-5; D is perhaps TRBD2 (7 bases). Trimming shortened V by 4 bases and J by 5 bases, and 17 bases separated the two germline ends. Germline V gene data show CDR1 as LGHNA and CDR2 as YNFKEQ. This CDR3 comprises 15 residues. CDR3 region: CASSREGGAYETQYF. In DNA, the CDR3 is TGTGCCAGCAGCCGAGAAGGGGGGGCTTATGAGACCCAGTACTTC.

The V gene is TRBV7-8, the J gene TRBJ2-5; D may be TRBD2 (5 bases). The CDR3 has 13 amino acids. V lost 3 bases, J lost 5 bases, and 10 bases lay in between. The germline CDR1 and CDR2 sequences are SGHVS and FQNEAQ. The CDR3 sequence is CASSLNGGETQYF. DNA for the CDR3: TGTGCCAGCAGCTTGAACGGCGGGGAGACCCAGTACTTC.

The chain employs TRBV29-1 and TRBJ1-2, with TRBD1 as a possible D gene (5 bases). The CDR3 spans 12 residues. V lost 6 bases, J lost 2 bases, and 10 bases lay in between. Germline CDR1 and CDR2: SQVTM and ANQGSEA. The CDR3 sequence is CSVGGDNYGYTF. For the CDR3, the DNA is TGCAGCGTGGGGGGGGACAACTATGGCTACACCTTC.

This clone has only a few counts. The chain carries TRBV4-1 and TRBJ2-1; no reliable D call. V lost 0 bases, J lost 4 bases, and 10 bases lay in between. Germline loops: CDR1 MGHRA, CDR2 YSYEKL. The CDR3 is 15 residues long. CDR3 DNA sequence: TGCGCCAGCAGCCAAGACCCCCTCCTGTACAATGAGCAGTTCTTC. Residues: CASSQDPLLYNEQFF.

The sample holds a few counts of this clone. The chain combines TRBV29-1 with TRBJ2-2, with 8 bases that match TRBD2. V trimming: 1 base; J trimming: 1 base; junction bases outside the gene matches: 2. CDR1 and CDR2 (germline): SQVTM, ANQGSEA. The CDR3 has 15 residues. Here the CDR3 DNA reads TGCAGCGTTGAAGGCGGGAGGTTGAACACCGGGGAGCTGTTTTTT. Translating gives CSVEGGRLNTGELFF.

This clone was observed a few times. V gene TRBV6-4 combines with J gene TRBJ2-1; tentatively, D is TRBD1 or TRBD2 (5 bases each). This CDR3 is built from 14 residues. Trimming removed 5 bases at V and 6 bases at J, with 14 bases between. From germline, CDR1 is MRHNA and CDR2 SNTAGT. The CDR3 protein is CASSHAGTSNEQFF. DNA of the CDR3: TGTGCCAGCAGTCACGCCGGGACCAGCAATGAGCAGTTCTTC.

Only one count was recorded for this clone. This chain uses TRBV2 with TRBJ2-1, with 8 positions matching TRBD2. The CDR3 has 13 amino acids. Germline CDR1 reads SNHLY; CDR2 reads FYNNEI. Germline trimming cut 4 bases from V and 8 bases from J; bases unmatched to any gene: 4. CDR3 sequence (DNA): TGTGCCAGCAGTGTCGGGAGGGCCTATGAGCAGTTCTTC. This sequence encodes CASSVGRAYEQFF.

The V gene is TRBV27, the J gene TRBJ1-1; D is ambiguous. This CDR3 is built from 13 residues. Per the germline V gene, CDR1 is MNHEY and CDR2 is SMNVEV (reference sequence). V was clipped by 8 bases and J by 0 bases, with 10 bases between them. The CDR3 nucleotides are TGTGCCAGCCGCAGCGATCTGAACACTGAAGCTTTCTTT. It encodes CASRSDLNTEAFF.

This clone was counted a few times. CDR3 amino acids: CASSPNRGGEQYF. CDR3 bases: TGTGCCAGCAGCCCCAACAGGGGCGGCGAGCAGTACTTC. This sequence joins TRBV7-9 and TRBJ2-7; 7 nucleotides align to TRBD1. The V and J ends lost 5 bases and 6 bases, in that order; junction bases with no gene match: 7. The CDR3 length is 13 residues. The germline CDR1 and CDR2 sequences are SEHNR and FQNEAQ (reference sequence).

This rearrangement joins TRBV7-2 to TRBJ2-7; no definite D call. Trimming took off 1 base at V and 0 bases at J, with 13 bases between the two ends. This CDR3 contains 16 residues. CDR1 SGHTA and CDR2 FQGNSA come from the germline V gene. CDR3 coding DNA: TGTGCCAGCAGCTTAGGAGGTCGCCTAATCTCCTACGAGCAGTACTTC. Translated, it gives CASSLGGRLISYEQYF.

The sample holds one count of this clone. The rearrangement uses TRBV5-6 and TRBJ2-1, with D hard to call. The germline CDR1 and CDR2 sequences are SGHDT and YYEEEE. V was clipped by 1 base and J by 6 bases, with 8 bases between them. The CDR3 covers 13 residues. The CDR3 DNA reads TGTGCCAGCAGCTTGACCCTAGTCAATGAGCAGTTCTTC. Its protein is CASSLTLVNEQFF.

A few counts support this clone. This sequence may be a read error, since a much larger clone differs from it by one base. The chain couples TRBV6-4 to TRBJ2-1; perhaps TRBD2 as D (6 bases). CDR3 length equals 15 residues. V lost 0 bases to trimming and J lost 0 bases, with 6 bases between them. Germline CDR1 MRHNA, CDR2 SNTAGT. CDR3 in amino acids: CASSDSAGSYNEQFF. The CDR3 coding sequence is TGTGCCAGCAGTGACTCAGCGGGCTCCTACAATGAGCAGTTCTTC.

This clone was seen only a few times. The rearrangement links TRBV5-1 to TRBJ2-7; D remains ambiguous. The germline V gene encodes CDR1 SGHRS and CDR2 YFSETQ. There are 15 residues in the CDR3. Trimming shortened V by 0 bases and J by 2 bases, and 12 bases separated the two germline ends. The CDR3 reads CASSLVPGLAYEQYF. Written as DNA, the CDR3 is TGCGCCAGCAGCTTGGTTCCTGGGCTTGCCTACGAGCAGTACTTC.

This clone was detected a few times. The chain is built from TRBV29-1 and TRBJ2-1; 13 bases agree with TRBD2. The germline V gene has CDR1 SQVTM and CDR2 ANQGSEA. The CDR3 extends over 18 amino acids. With V trimmed by 3 bases and J by 9 bases, 17 bases remained unmatched. CDR3: CSVDGGQVGLAGVGEQFF. CDR3 nucleotide sequence: TGCAGCGTTGACGGGGGGCAGGTCGGACTAGCGGGAGTTGGTGAGCAGTTCTTC.

The V gene is TRBV6-5, the J gene TRBJ2-2; D is uncertain. The germline CDR1 and CDR2 sequences are MNHEY and SVGAGI. V was pared by 9 bases and J by 6 bases, with 8 bases between. The CDR3 extends over 11 amino acids. The CDR3 loop is CASELAGELFF. In nucleotides, the CDR3 is TGTGCCAGTGAGTTAGCCGGGGAGCTGTTTTTT.

This chain uses TRBV4-1 with TRBJ2-1; possibly TRBD2 for D (6 bases). Germline V CDR1 and CDR2: MGHRA, YSYEKL. CDR3 length: 16 amino acids. The V end was cut by 3 bases, the J end by 4 bases, with 16 bases between. The CDR3 region is CASSQRDSILYNEQFF. The CDR3 DNA is TGCGCCAGCAGCCAGCGGGACTCAATACTTTACAATGAGCAGTTCTTC.

The chain has TRBV6-5 and TRBJ2-1; TRBD2 aligns across 7 bases. V shed 4 bases, J shed 2 bases, and the junction held 5 bases outside the gene matches. CDR1 and CDR2 from the germline V gene are MNHEY and SVGAGI. The CDR3 consists of 15 residues. CDR3 nucleotides: TGTGCCAGCAGTTCCAGCGGGACTGCCTACAATGAGCAGTTCTTC. This translates into CASSSSGTAYNEQFF.